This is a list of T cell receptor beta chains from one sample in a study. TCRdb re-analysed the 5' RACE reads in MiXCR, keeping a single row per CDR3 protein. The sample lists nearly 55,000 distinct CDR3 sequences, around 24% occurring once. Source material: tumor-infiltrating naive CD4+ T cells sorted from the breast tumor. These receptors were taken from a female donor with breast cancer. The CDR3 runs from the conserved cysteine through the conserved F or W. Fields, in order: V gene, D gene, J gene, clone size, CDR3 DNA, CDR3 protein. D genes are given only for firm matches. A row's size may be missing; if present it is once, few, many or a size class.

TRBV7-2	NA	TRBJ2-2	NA	TGTGCCAGCAGTCTAAACAGGGACACCGGGGAGCTGTTTTTT	CASSLNRDTGELFF
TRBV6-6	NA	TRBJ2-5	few	TGTGCCAGCAGGGAGGACCAAGAGACCCAGTACTTC	CASREDQETQYF
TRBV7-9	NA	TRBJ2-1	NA	TGTGCCAGCAGCCCTGGGGTAGCGGTCAATGAGCAGTTCTTC	CASSPGVAVNEQFF
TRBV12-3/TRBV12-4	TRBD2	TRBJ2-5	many	TGTGCCAGCGCATCTAGCGGGGGACAAGAGACCCAGTACTTC	CASASSGGQETQYF
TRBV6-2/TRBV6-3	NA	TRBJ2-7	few	TGTGCCAGCAGCTCCACTCGGGGCGAGCAGTACTTC	CASSSTRGEQYF
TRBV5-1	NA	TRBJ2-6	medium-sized	TGCGCCAGCAGGCCCTCTGGGGCCAACGTCCTGACTTTC	CASRPSGANVLTF
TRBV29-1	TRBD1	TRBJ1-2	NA	TGCAGCGTTCAGGGGGCGGCGGGCTATGGCTACACCTTC	CSVQGAAGYGYTF
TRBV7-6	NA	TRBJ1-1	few	TGTGCCAGCAGCCGATACGGGCTGGTGAACACTGAAGCTTTCTTT	CASSRYGLVNTEAFF
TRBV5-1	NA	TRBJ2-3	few	TGCGCCAGCAGCCTCCAGGGGCCAGATACGCAGTATTTT	CASSLQGPDTQYF
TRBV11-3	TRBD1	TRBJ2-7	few	TGTGCCAGCAGCTTAGAGAGGGGGCCGGGGTCCTACGAGCAGTACTTC	CASSLERGPGSYEQYF
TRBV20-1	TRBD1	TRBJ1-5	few	TGCAGTGCTGTCGAACAGGGGGGTCAGCCCCAGCATTTT	CSAVEQGGQPQHF
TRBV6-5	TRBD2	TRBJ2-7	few	TGTGCCAGCAGTTCCGAACTAGCGGGAGTGGTAGAGCAGTACTTC	CASSSELAGVVEQYF
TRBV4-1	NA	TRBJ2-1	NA	TGCGCCAGCAGCCAAGTAGACATGGGGATACCTAGAGATGAGCAGTTCTTC	CASSQVDMGIPRDEQFF
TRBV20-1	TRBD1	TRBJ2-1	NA	TGCAGTGCTAGTATGGGGGGGAGGACAGGGGGCAATGAGCAGTTCTTC	CSASMGGRTGGNEQFF
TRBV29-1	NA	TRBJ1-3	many	TGCGGGGGCTCGGTCTCTGGAAACACCATATATTTT	CGGSVSGNTIYF
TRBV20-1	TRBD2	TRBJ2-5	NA	TGCAGTGTCTTGGCTAGCGGGGGTATGGAGACCCAGTACTTC	CSVLASGGMETQYF